This T cell receptor beta chain was recorded in a study of T cell clones after liver transplantation. Turning to the study itself: Apart from a few HCV-positive recipients, transplants were for non-autoimmune, non-viral reasons. Blood was drawn pre-transplant, before withdrawal, and after full or failed withdrawal. Study-level findings and limits: Post-transplant time points were not standardized, so conclusions are preliminary.

Method: immunoSEQ multiplex PCR; TCRdb's copy keeps in-frame clones and lacks some. The sample lists roughly 74,000 clones; under 90% were seen once. This CDR3 has 13 amino acids. Germline loops: CDR1 MDHEN, CDR2 SYDVKM. V lost 8 bases and J lost 2, with 10 bases in between. As for this clone: What it binds is not known.

Thawed unstimulated PBMCs were FACS-sorted by CD3, CD4 and CD8 into two populations. The chain links TRBV28 to TRBJ1-5, with a possible D match to TRBD1 (5 bases). The TCR comes from a human donor who received a liver transplant. Sample: CD4+ T cells from blood, taken before liver transplant. Here the CDR3 reads CASWGNGNQPQHF. For the CDR3, the DNA is TGTGCCAGCTGGGGGAACGGCAATCAGCCCCAGCATTTT.